The text below deals with one T cell receptor (beta chain). Repeated repertoire sampling spanned the course of chemoradiotherapy. This sample was included in a study of chemoradiotherapy in HPV16-positive cancers. Study at large: Candidate HPV-specific clones and shared TCR motifs came from two HPV16-positive patients.

Measured with immunoSEQ multiplex PCR; TCRdb has only the in-frame clones, and not every one. The sample includes tens of thousands of clones, 84% of them seen just once. The material sequenced was blood, taken from a patient who underwent chemoradiotherapy. The sequence was obtained from a human donor with HPV-associated anogenital cancer.

As DNA, the CDR3 is TGTGCCAGGACCCAACAGCCCCAGGGACCCGTTAGCAAAAACATTCAGTACTTC. This sequence encodes CARTQQPQGPVSKNIQYF. The chain recombines TRBV2 with TRBJ2-4, with D perhaps matching TRBD1 or TRBD2 (5 bases each). The CDR3 loop spans 18 amino acids. Germline V CDR1 and CDR2: SNHLY, FYNNEI. Deletions cut 9 bases from V and 3 bases from J, with 27 bases between.